One and the same sample provided the 32 T cell receptor beta chains below, sequenced in a study of T cell responses to AZD1222 COVID-19 vaccine. Measured with immunoSEQ multiplex PCR; TCRdb has only the in-frame clones, and not every one. The sample lists 75,000 to 90,000 clones, 80% to 90% seen once, with around 3.6% in the top ten. Source: peripheral blood, taken 28 days after the second AZD1222 dose. These receptors originate from an adult who received the AZD1222 COVID-19 vaccine.

V is TRBV5-4 and J is TRBJ2-7, with TRBD2 matching over 13 bases. Germline V lookup: CDR1 SGHNT, CDR2 YYREEE (reference sequence). This CDR3 is 16 amino acids long. Trimming took 5 bases from V and 6 from J; bases not matched to a gene: 11. The CDR3 nucleotides are TGTGCCAGCAGGGATGGACTAGCGGGAGTAGGCGGCGAGCAGTACTTC. Its translation: CASRDGLAGVGGEQYF.

The genes are TRBV7-9 and TRBJ2-3; D might be TRBD1 or TRBD2, each matching 5 bases. Trimming removed 0 bases from V and 4 bases from J, with 8 bases in between. Germline loops: CDR1 SEHNR, CDR2 FQNEAQ (reference sequence). The CDR3 sequence is 14 residues long. In DNA, the CDR3 is TGTGCCAGCAGCTTAGCTGGGGGTGCAGATACGCAGTATTTT. It translates to CASSLAGGADTQYF.

The rearrangement links TRBV19 to TRBJ1-5; no clear D gene. This CDR3 contains 16 residues. The germline gives CDR1 LNHDA, CDR2 SQIVND (reference sequence). V lost 1 base, J lost 2 bases, and 12 bases lay in between. Written as DNA, the CDR3 is TGTGCCAGTAGTATAGTTGTAGAGGCGGGCAATCAGCCCCAGCATTTT. Translating gives CASSIVVEAGNQPQHF.

This chain's CDR3 is CASRAGLGADTQYF. The CDR3 bases are TGTGCCAGCAGAGCCGGACTCGGCGCGGATACGCAGTATTTT. The J gene is TRBJ2-3, the V gene TRBV6-5; D possibly corresponds to TRBD2 (5 bases). Looked up from germline, CDR1 is MNHEY and CDR2 is SVGAGI. V lost 6 bases and J lost 6, with 16 bases in between. The CDR3 runs to 14 residues.

The chain is built from TRBV7-8 and TRBJ1-2, with 7 bases aligning to TRBD1. Germline CDR1 SGHVS, CDR2 FQNEAQ. The CDR3 spans 15 residues. The J segment lost 8 bases and the V segment lost 0 bases, leaving 9 bases of the junction unmatched. The CDR3 bases are TGTGCCAGCAGCTTAGCTCGACAGGGAATAGGGGGCTACACCTTC. Translated: CASSLARQGIGGYTF. The full variable domain, rest sourced from reference TRBV7-8 and TRBJ1-2, is GAGVSQSPRYKVAKRGQDVALRCDPISGHVSLFWYQQALGQGPEFLTYFQNEAQLDKSGLPSDRFFAERPEGSVSTLKIQRTQQEDSAVYLCASSLARQGIGGYTFGSGTRLTVV.

The chain combines TRBV4-2 with TRBJ1-1, with 8 bases matching TRBD1. This CDR3 region has 15 residues. Looked up from germline, CDR1 is LGHNA and CDR2 is YNFKEQ. The V gene end was trimmed by 3 bases and the J gene end by 4 bases; junction bases not matched to a gene: 7. CDR3 in DNA: TGTGCCAGCAGCCAGGGTACAGGGGGAGTCACTGAAGCTTTCTTT. This gives the protein CASSQGTGGVTEAFF.

This clone was detected a few times. V and J are TRBV29-1 and TRBJ1-3, with D hard to call. The V gene lost 0 bases and the J gene lost 3 bases, with 3 bases spanning the gap. The CDR3 runs 12 residues. Germline CDR1 is SQVTM and CDR2 is ANQGSEA. In nucleotides, the CDR3 is TGCAGCGTTGAAGACTTTGGAAACACCATATATTTT. Translating gives CSVEDFGNTIYF.

This clone has just one count. This chain's CDR3 is CASSPRGSGGTYEQYF. The CDR3 nucleotides read TGCGCCAGCAGCCCCCGGGGTAGCGGGGGTACTTACGAGCAGTACTTC. The chain carries TRBV4-3 and TRBJ2-7; TRBD2 matches at 9 bases. Germline V gene lookup returns CDR1 LGHNA and CDR2 YSLEER. This CDR3 contains 16 residues. V was clipped by 4 bases and J by 4 bases; unmatched bases: 11.

The rearrangement joins TRBV7-9 to TRBJ1-1, with D maybe TRBD1 (6 bases). The CDR3 contains 13 residues. Germline assignment: CDR1 SEHNR and CDR2 FQNEAQ (reference sequence). V lost 2 bases and J 7 bases, leaving 11 bases between the germline ends. The CDR3 region has the DNA TGTGCCAGCAGCTTAAGGGGGGCAGGTGAAGCTTTCTTT. Protein: CASSLRGAGEAFF.

This clone was recorded a few times. The chain carries TRBV20-1 and TRBJ2-7; 7 positions agree with TRBD1. Trimming removed 6 bases from V and 6 bases from J; junction bases left unmatched: 5. CDR1 DFQATT and CDR2 SNEGSKA come from the germline V gene (reference sequence). The CDR3 runs to 11 residues. In DNA, the CDR3 is TGCAGTGCCCCGGACAGGTTCGAGCAGTACTTC. Translating it yields CSAPDRFEQYF.

The rearrangement joins TRBV6-2 or TRBV6-3 to TRBJ2-2, with a tentative D call TRBD1 (6 bases). Germline V gene lookup returns CDR1 MNHEY and CDR2 SVGEGT. The V gene lost 4 bases and the J gene lost 4 bases, with 10 bases spanning the gap. The CDR3 covers 14 residues. In DNA, the CDR3 is TGTGCCAGCAGTTCACAGGGTATCACCGGGGAGCTGTTTTTT. Amino acid sequence: CASSSQGITGELFF.

The chain has TRBV7-3 and TRBJ1-5; 7 bases agree with TRBD1. The germline V gene encodes CDR1 SGHTA and CDR2 FQGTGA. With V trimmed by 5 bases and J by 5 bases, 9 bases remained unmatched. The CDR3 runs 15 residues. The CDR3 here is CASSQLTGEDQPQHF. In DNA form, the CDR3 reads TGTGCCAGCAGCCAACTTACAGGGGAAGATCAGCCCCAGCATTTT.

The V and J genes are TRBV19 and TRBJ2-1; D is unresolved. CDR1 is LNHDA, CDR2 SQIVND, per germline (reference sequence). The CDR3 length is 11 residues. Trimming removed 8 bases from V and 10 bases from J, with 12 bases in between. The CDR3 DNA sequence: TGTGCCAGTTCCCGCCGGAGAGAGCAGTTCTTC. This encodes CASSRRREQFF.

The chain is built from TRBV6-2 or TRBV6-3 and TRBJ2-1, with D perhaps TRBD1 (6 bases). The CDR3 runs to 20 residues. Trimming left V 2 bases short and J 3 bases short, with 26 bases between. The germline V gene has CDR1 MNHEY and CDR2 SVGEGT. Here the CDR3 reads CASSYDINDKTGSLYNEQFF. The DNA for the CDR3 is TGTGCCAGCAGTTACGATATAAACGACAAGACAGGATCCCTCTACAATGAGCAGTTCTTC.

This sequence joins TRBV18 and TRBJ1-1; no definite D call. Trimming stripped 3 bases from V and 1 base from J, with 9 bases between. CDR1 KGHSH and CDR2 LQKENI come from the germline V gene. This CDR3 region has 14 residues. CDR3 in amino acids: CASSPSSGNTEAFF. The CDR3, as DNA: TGTGCCAGCTCACCTTCGTCCGGGAACACTGAAGCTTTCTTT.

The CDR3 sequence is CASSLAGGDNQPQHF. The CDR3 DNA sequence: TGTGCCAGCAGCTTAGCGGGTGGGGACAATCAGCCCCAGCATTTT. The chain joins TRBV7-6 to TRBJ1-5; D is unresolved. The CDR3 contains 15 residues. Germline CDR1 SGHVS, CDR2 FNYEAQ. Trimming pared 0 bases from V and 3 bases from J, leaving 9 bases between.

The chain recombines TRBV7-2 with TRBJ2-7; 13 bases are a match to TRBD2. Germline loops: CDR1 SGHTA, CDR2 FQGNSA. V shed 4 bases, J shed 0 bases, and the junction held 3 bases outside the gene matches. The CDR3 sequence is 16 residues long. CDR3 in amino acids: CASSSGLAGNSYEQYF. DNA of the CDR3: TGTGCCAGCAGCTCGGGACTAGCGGGGAACTCCTACGAGCAGTACTTC. Combining the CDR3 with reference TRBV7-2 and TRBJ2-7 gives the whole variable domain GAGVSQSPSNKVTEKGKDVELRCDPISGHTALYWYRQSLGQGLEFLIYFQGNSAPDKSGLPSDRFSAERTGGSVSTLTIQRTQQEDSAVYLCASSSGLAGNSYEQYFGPGTRLTVT.

This clone was picked up a small number of times. The chain employs TRBV11-2 and TRBJ2-1, with 9 nucleotides matching TRBD1. This CDR3 spans 16 amino acids. The germline V gene encodes CDR1 SGHAT and CDR2 FQNNGV. Trimming took 5 bases from V and 2 from J; bases not matched to a gene: 7. CDR3 bases: TGTGCCAGCAGCACCTACAGGGGGCGCGCCTACAATGAGCAGTTCTTC. Translated, it gives CASSTYRGRAYNEQFF. Variable domain in full (rest from reference TRBV11-2 and TRBJ2-1): EAGVAQSPRYKIIEKRQSVAFWCNPISGHATLYWYQQILGQGPKLLIQFQNNGVVDDSQLPKDRFSAERLKGVDSTLKIQPAKLEDSAVYLCASSTYRGRAYNEQFFGPGTRLTVL.

This CDR3 is CASTPTSGATGELFF. In nucleotides, the CDR3 is TGTGCCAGCACCCCGACTAGCGGGGCGACCGGGGAGCTGTTTTTT. The chain uses TRBV11-2 and TRBJ2-2; 11 positions agree with TRBD2. This CDR3 comprises 15 residues. Germline CDR1 and CDR2: SGHAT and FQNNGV. J was trimmed by 5 bases and V by 7 bases; bases with no gene match: 6.

CDR3 region: CASSLNRGVGEKLFF. CDR3 coding DNA: TGTGCCAGCAGCTTGAACAGGGGAGTTGGGGAAAAACTGTTTTTT. The chain recombines TRBV5-5 with TRBJ1-4, with 7 bases aligning to TRBD1. Losses at the gene ends were 1 base for V and 8 bases for J; bases not matched to a gene: 8. CDR3 size: 15 residues. CDR1 SGHKS and CDR2 YYEKEE come from the germline V gene (reference sequence).

The chain links TRBV6-6 to TRBJ2-5; D is perhaps TRBD1 (6 bases). Per germline, CDR1 MNHNY and CDR2 SVGAGI (reference sequence). V was clipped by 4 bases and J by 1 base, with 10 bases between them. This CDR3 contains 14 residues. This chain's CDR3 is CASSSRTVQETQYF. CDR3 in DNA: TGTGCCAGCAGTTCCCGGACAGTCCAAGAGACCCAGTACTTC.

The J gene is TRBJ1-6, the V gene TRBV28, with D possibly TRBD1 on 5 matching bases. Germline loops: CDR1 MDHEN, CDR2 SYDVKM. The CDR3 is 19 amino acids. V was shortened by 3 bases and J by 3 bases, with 21 bases between the two germline ends. The CDR3 region has the DNA TGTGCCAGCAGTTTGGTATTGGTCTTAGGGGAGGTCTATAATTCACCCCTCCACTTT. Amino acids: CASSLVLVLGEVYNSPLHF.

This clone was observed a few times. This chain uses TRBV28 with TRBJ2-7; 11 bases map to TRBD2. CDR3 length equals 15 residues. V shed 1 base, J shed 6 bases, and the junction held 5 bases outside the gene matches. CDR1 is MDHEN, CDR2 SYDVKM, per germline. CDR3 sequence reads: CASSLSYSGRGEQYF. The CDR3 DNA reads TGTGCCAGCAGTTTATCCTATAGCGGGAGGGGCGAGCAGTACTTC. Filled out from reference TRBV28 and TRBJ2-7, the complete variable domain reads DVKVTQSSRYLVKRTGEKVFLECVQDMDHENMFWYRQDPGLGLRLIYFSYDVKMKEKGDIPEGYSVSREKKERFSLILESASTNQTSMYLCASSLSYSGRGEQYFGPGTRLTVT.

V gene TRBV2 combines with J gene TRBJ1-2; tentative D call: TRBD1 (5 bases). The CDR3 runs 13 residues. The germline V gene encodes CDR1 SNHLY and CDR2 FYNNEI. V was clipped by 8 bases and J by 6 bases, with 16 bases between them. CDR3 DNA: TGTGCCAGCGTACCGGGACCTAAGGATGGCTACACCTTC. The encoded protein is CASVPGPKDGYTF.

Concerning this clone: At one of its ends the junction is not consistent with the germline gene, which may arise from a read error. This chain uses TRBV4-1 with TRBJ1-1; tentative D call: TRBD1 (6 bases). The CDR3 is 15 amino acids. CDR1 and CDR2 from the germline V gene are MGHRA and YSYEKL. CDR3 amino acids: CASSQDGSGARMPEF. Here the CDR3 DNA reads TGCGCCAGCAGCCAAGACGGCTCGGGGGCCCGAATGCCGGAGTTT.

This chain uses TRBV19 with TRBJ1-2, with a weak D call TRBD1 (5 bases). Looked up from germline, CDR1 is LNHDA and CDR2 is SQIVND (reference sequence). Trimming removed 1 base at V and 6 bases at J, with 6 bases between. This CDR3 comprises 12 residues. The CDR3 loop reads CASSIGTNGYTF. The CDR3 DNA sequence: TGTGCCAGTAGTATAGGGACAAATGGCTACACCTTC.

This clone was counted only a few times. The chain uses TRBV29-1 and TRBJ1-2, with a weak D call TRBD1 (5 bases). CDR3 size: 14 residues. V lost 4 bases and J lost 7, with 19 bases in between. Germline V CDR1 and CDR2: SQVTM, ANQGSEA. The CDR3 spells CSVAISRVDSGYTF. The DNA for the CDR3 is TGCAGCGTTGCTATTTCCAGGGTAGATAGTGGCTACACCTTC.

This rearrangement joins TRBV28 to TRBJ1-2; possibly TRBD1 for D (5 bases). Per the germline V gene, CDR1 is MDHEN and CDR2 is SYDVKM. The CDR3 has 14 residues. Trimming cost V 5 bases and J 4 bases, with 14 bases left between them. The CDR3 sequence is CASSPPRGFYGYTF. The DNA for the CDR3 is TGTGCCAGCAGTCCCCCGCGGGGCTTCTATGGCTACACCTTC.

The chain couples TRBV7-8 to TRBJ2-5; 11 bases match TRBD2. V gave up 5 bases and J gave up 5 bases; unmatched junction bases: 4. Germline lookup yields CDR1 SGHVS and CDR2 FQNEAQ. The CDR3 runs 14 residues. The CDR3 here is CASSVSGRGETQYF. In nucleotides, the CDR3 is TGTGCCAGCAGCGTTAGCGGGAGGGGGGAGACCCAGTACTTC.

J is TRBJ1-6 and V is TRBV2; TRBD1 aligns across 10 bases. The CDR3 runs 14 residues. The germline V gene has CDR1 SNHLY and CDR2 FYNNEI. V lost 6 bases and J lost 10; bases outside the gene matches: 6. CDR3 bases: TGTGCCAGCAGGGGGGACAGGGGAGAGTCACCCCTCCACTTT. The encoded protein is CASRGDRGESPLHF.

This rearrangement joins TRBV28 to TRBJ1-5; the D is unclear. The V end was cut by 5 bases, the J end by 3 bases, with 11 bases between. The CDR3 is 14 residues long. Looked up from germline, CDR1 is MDHEN and CDR2 is SYDVKM. The CDR3, as DNA: TGTGCCAGCAGTAAGGAAGTTGACAATCAGCCCCAGCATTTT. It specifies CASSKEVDNQPQHF. The complete variable domain, with remaining parts taken from reference TRBV28 and TRBJ1-5, reads DVKVTQSSRYLVKRTGEKVFLECVQDMDHENMFWYRQDPGLGLRLIYFSYDVKMKEKGDIPEGYSVSREKKERFSLILESASTNQTSMYLCASSKEVDNQPQHFGDGTRLSIL.

CDR3 in amino acids: CASSLTTGRTTYNEQFF. For the CDR3, the DNA is TGTGCCAGCAGCCTCACAACAGGACGTACAACCTACAATGAGCAGTTCTTC. The genes are TRBV7-9 and TRBJ2-1; TRBD1 is a possible D gene (5 bases). Germline V gives CDR1 SEHNR, CDR2 FQNEAQ (reference sequence). V lost 5 bases and J 2 bases, leaving 19 bases between the germline ends. The CDR3 is 17 amino acids. Supplemented by reference TRBV7-9 and TRBJ2-1, the full variable domain reads DTGVSQNPRHKITKRGQNVTFRCDPISEHNRLYWYRQTLGQGPEFLTYFQNEAQLEKSRLLSDRFSAERPKGSFSTLEIQRTEQGDSAMYLCASSLTTGRTTYNEQFFGPGTRLTVL.